This TCR beta chain derives from a study of T-cell memory formation after mild COVID-19 (dated by TCRdb to about 2021). With regard to the full study: Most TCR sequence clusters were specific to one of the two donors. In a couple of donors, T-cell clones that expanded and contracted after mild COVID-19 were tracked by sequencing TCRalpha and TCRbeta repertoires over time. Two young, previously healthy adult volunteers made up the cohort, one male and one female.

PBMCs were isolated by Ficoll-Paque density gradient centrifugation. The full study reports these points: SARS-CoV-2 specificity of the second-wave clones peaking on day 37 was not confirmed. Some responding clones were detected in pre-infection memory, which suggested that pre-existing cross-reactive memory T cells had joined the SARS-CoV-2 response. Clones contracting from day 15 to 85 had balanced CD4/CD8 phenotypes, while a second wave expanding from day 15 to 37 was biased towards CD4+. The study covered only a couple of mild cases, and larger cohorts including severe cases with pre-infection samples were considered necessary. Contracting CD4+ clones were located mainly in the CM and EM memory subsets, whereas CD8+ clones were found to be enriched in EMRA.

The instrument was an Illumina NovaSeq 6000. TCRalpha and TCRbeta cDNA libraries were built by 5'RACE with constant-segment primers, adding sample barcodes and unique molecular identifiers. Trizol reagent was used to extract RNA from every sample. The libraries were amplified in two PCR steps, and the second step added a second sample barcode and Illumina TruSeq adapters. Libraries were sequenced on an Illumina NovaSeq with 2 x 150 bp paired-end reads. The study's processing was this. With migec v1.2.7, reads were demultiplexed and then collapsed into UMI-guided consensus sequences. Using mixcr v2.1.11, UMI consensuses were aligned to TRA and TRB V and J templates and then assembled into clonotypes. Expanded or contracted clonotypes were those called significant by both edgeR and NoisET, with noise models trained on biological replicates. edgeR calls used a false discovery rate-adjusted p below 0.01 and a log2 fold-change threshold of 1. As an exploratory analysis of dynamics, max-normalized trajectories of the 1000 most abundant clonotypes were examined with PCA combined with hierarchical clustering. The CD4 or CD8 phenotype of responding clones was assigned using the separately sequenced CD4+ and CD8+ repertoires. TCRdb trimmed public reads at Q25 via fastp, called clones via MiXCR and kept in-frame beta chains. CDR3 protein duplicates are merged, each entry listing the most common genes and DNA. TCRdb, rather than the study authors, made the V and J calls. A total of about 200,000 distinct CDR3 sequences appear in this sample, roughly 10% of them only once. Of the sample, 3.5% is held by the ten largest clones.

This clonotype turned up a few times. The target of this receptor is not known. No clone much larger than this one lies a single base away; base qualities are absent. The TCR originated in a man aged 18 to 35 who had mild COVID-19 (a few samples of this study predate the infection). The sample titles of this study are shuffled in the database, so cell type and time point are left out; the donor was told from shared clones. Sequences were obtained from PBMCs or a T cell subset sorted from them (not recorded which).

CDR3 protein: CSVEEGGTDTQYF. The nucleotides are TGCAGCGTTGAAGAGGGGGGCACAGATACGCAGTATTTT. The V and J segments used are TRBV29-1 and TRBJ2-3, with a tentative D call of TRBD1 or TRBD2, each matching 5 bases. V is reduced by 0 bases and J by 1 base, leaving a spacing of 5 bases between them. Including the terminal cysteine and phenylalanine, the CDR3 comprises 13 residues. The entry retains the CDR3 DNA only, 39 bases that are in frame from base 1. According to the germline V gene, CDR1 reads SQVTM and CDR2 reads ANQGSEA.